Listed here are 8 T cell receptor beta chains from one sample, sequenced in a study of Ad26.COV2.S vaccination and SARS-CoV-2 variants. As to treatment: roughly 19 received Ad26.COV2.S at low or high dose, single or two shots; 5 received placebo; per-sample allocation not given. At day 63 after the first vaccine or placebo injection, samples were drawn. The method was immunoSEQ multiplex PCR; TCRdb's version includes in-frame clones alone and lacks a portion of them. The repertoire consists of fewer than 300,000 clones, with around 87% occurring once and the leading ten covering approximately 3.3%. Sequences were derived from peripheral blood, sampled in a trial of Ad26.COV2.S vaccine versus placebo. The origin of the receptors is a person aged 18-65 years who received the Ad26.COV2.S COVID-19 vaccine or a placebo.

The rearrangement joins TRBV2 to TRBJ1-1; no reliable D call. Germline V gene data show CDR1 as SNHLY and CDR2 as FYNNEI. This CDR3 is 13 amino acids long. The V end was cut by 7 bases, the J end by 1 base, with 10 bases between. The CDR3 region is CASTRSENTEAFF. As DNA, the CDR3 is TGTGCCAGCACCCGGTCTGAGAACACTGAAGCTTTCTTT.

The chain combines TRBV30 with TRBJ2-5; TRBD1 matches at 7 bases. The CDR3 is made up of 14 amino acids. Per germline, CDR1 GTSNPN and CDR2 SVGIG (reference sequence). Trimming removed 4 bases from V and 4 bases from J; junction bases left unmatched: 9. This chain's CDR3 is CAWTAQGVGETQYF. The DNA for the CDR3 is TGTGCCTGGACGGCCCAGGGGGTGGGAGAGACCCAGTACTTC.

This clone has just one count. J is TRBJ1-1 and V is TRBV5-4; TRBD1 matches at 7 bases. The CDR3 has 16 residues. V was clipped by 4 bases and J by 8 bases; unmatched bases: 17. Per germline, CDR1 SGHNT and CDR2 YYREEE (reference sequence). CDR3 DNA: TGTGCCAGCAGCGGATACCGACAGGGAGGGGCGATAGAAGCTTTCTTT. Its protein product is CASSGYRQGGAIEAFF. The full variable domain, its missing parts supplied by reference TRBV5-4 and TRBJ1-1, is ETGVTQSPTHLIKTRGQQVTLRCSSQSGHNTVSWYQQALGQGPQFIFQYYREEENGRGNFPPRFSGLQFPNYSSELNVNALELDDSALYLCASSGYRQGGAIEAFFGQGTRLTVV.

The chain combines TRBV5-6 with TRBJ2-1; 8 bases match TRBD2. CDR3 length: 16 amino acids. Germline CDR1 reads SGHDT; CDR2 reads YYEEEE. The junction had 7 bases not matched to a gene; V was cut back by 1 base and J by 4 bases. The CDR3 here is CASSLRRGEVYNEQFF. CDR3 in DNA: TGTGCCAGCAGCTTGAGGCGGGGGGAGGTATACAATGAGCAGTTCTTC.

The rearrangement uses TRBV5-4 and TRBJ2-1, with TRBD1 identical over 10 bases. J gave up 4 bases and V 3 bases, and 4 bases lay outside the gene matches. Germline CDR1 SGHNT, CDR2 YYREEE (reference sequence). The CDR3 totals 15 residues. DNA for the CDR3: TGTGCCAGCAGCTGGGACAGGGGAAATTACAATGAGCAGTTCTTC. Amino acid sequence: CASSWDRGNYNEQFF.

The chain has TRBV2 and TRBJ1-1; 9 nucleotides agree with TRBD1. This CDR3 region has 14 residues. V gave up 6 bases and J gave up 3 bases; unmatched junction bases: 5. The germline V gene has CDR1 SNHLY and CDR2 FYNNEI. The DNA for the CDR3 is TGTGCCAGCAGATGGGACAGGGAAGACACTGAAGCTTTCTTT. The encoded protein is CASRWDREDTEAFF.

DNA for the CDR3: TGTGCCAGCAGCTTGGCGGGCACTGAAGCTTTCTTT. This sequence encodes CASSLAGTEAFF. V is TRBV11-3 and J is TRBJ1-1; D gene ambiguous. The germline V gene encodes CDR1 SGHNT and CDR2 YENEEA. This CDR3 is 12 amino acids long. The ends were cut back, 3 bases at V and 4 bases at J, with 6 bases in the middle.

This chain links TRBV11-3 with TRBJ2-7; D is uncertain. Germline V CDR1 and CDR2: SGHNT, YENEEA. The germline V and J ends were trimmed by 10 bases and 2 bases, with 9 bases remaining between them. This CDR3 is built from 11 residues. CDR3: CATLGPYEQYF. CDR3 DNA sequence: TGTGCCACGCTAGGCCCCTACGAGCAGTACTTC.